Sequencing of this T cell receptor beta chain was carried out in a study of vaccination and CD4 T cells after COVID-19. Study background: All convalescent patients were nasal swab PCR positive for SARS-CoV-2; nine had mild and one severe disease. There were six male and four female convalescents, and two of them were Hispanic.

About this clonotype: Its cognate antigen is unknown.

Treatment here: approximately 9-day PBMC culture with coronavirus spike peptide pools or control peptides (ViraFEST assay). From the roughly 11-day cultures, CD4+ T cells were isolated by negative selection. With the Oncomine TCR Beta short-read assay, DNA from cultured CD4+ T cells was sequenced. TCRdb recomputed calls from the PCR reads with MiXCR, one row per CDR3 protein. The data hold about 14,000 distinct CDR3 sequences, with 20% to 25% observed a single time. CDR1 is DFQATT, CDR2 SNEGSKA, per germline (reference sequence). Trimming at V came to 2 bases and at J to 4 bases, leaving 9 bases not matched to a gene. The length of the CDR3 is 15 residues. Study-level results: Clonotypes reactive to SARS-CoV-2 had a median that went up from about 22 to 38, but not significantly.

The specimen was CD4+ T cells from blood, cultured in vitro, collected after SARS-CoV-2 vaccination. The receptor comes from a human donor who had recovered from COVID-19. This chain uses TRBV20-1 with TRBJ2-7; 9 positions agree with TRBD1. CDR3 sequence: CSARNPGTGFYEQYF. The CDR3 nucleotides read TGCAGTGCTAGAAACCCCGGGACAGGGTTTTACGAGCAGTACTTC.